One sample yielded the 17 T cell receptor beta chains listed below, sequenced in a study of metastatic and nonmetastatic thyroid tumors. None of the patients had undergone any treatment ahead of thyroid surgery. With MiXCR, TCRdb reprocessed the PCR reads. Altogether about 30,000 clones are present, more than 20% being singletons, with the ten largest covering 39%. Sequenced sample: blood. The receptors derive from a female donor with papillary thyroid cancer or a benign thyroid nodule (not recorded which). Some clones in this sample may be carry-over from other donors' samples.

This clone has a count of ten or more. This CDR3 is also generated by other DNA sequences in the sample. The gene calls are TRBV5-1 and TRBJ2-7; D may be TRBD1 or TRBD2 (5 bases each). Trimming took off 5 bases at V and 7 bases at J, with 22 bases between the two ends. Germline V gives CDR1 SGHRS, CDR2 YFSETQ. The CDR3 totals 15 residues. CDR3 in DNA: TGCGCCAGCAGAGAAGTGGGACCGCTCGGCGGTGAGCAGTACTTC. Its protein product is CASREVGPLGGEQYF.

The sample holds a few counts of this clone. V is TRBV28 and J is TRBJ2-7, with 7 bases matching TRBD2. The ends lost 5 bases at V and 9 bases at J; junction bases unmatched: 22. CDR3 length equals 17 residues. Germline V gives CDR1 MDHEN, CDR2 SYDVKM. Written as DNA, the CDR3 is TGTGCCAGCAGTGTCCCCTGGGCGGGAGCTTCCAAACGGGGGCAGTACTTC. Translated, it gives CASSVPWAGASKRGQYF.

Points on this clone: A single base separates this from a much larger clone, so it may be a read error. The rearrangement links TRBV6-1 to TRBJ2-3; D is unclear. This CDR3 has 13 amino acids. Germline V gene lookup returns CDR1 MNHNS and CDR2 SASEGT. V lost 11 bases to trimming and J lost 3 bases, with 15 bases between them. CDR3: CAGIDQVTDTQYF. CDR3 in DNA: TGTGCCGGTATAGACCAAGTGACAGATACGCAGTATTTT.

By share of the sample, this clone is medium-sized. Other DNA sequences in this specimen translate into the identical CDR3. The chain employs TRBV28 and TRBJ2-5, with D hard to call. Germline-derived CDR1 and CDR2 are MDHEN and SYDVKM. With 7 bases removed from V and 1 base from J, the gap between germline ends came to 16 bases. The CDR3 is 15 amino acids. CDR3 DNA sequence: TGTGCCAGCAATTCCCCCGGGCGGCCCCAAGAGACCCAGTACTTC. Translated, it gives CASNSPGRPQETQYF.

This clone was recorded many times. V is TRBV5-6 and J is TRBJ1-1; no firm D call. CDR1 is SGHDT and CDR2 is YYEEEE in the germline V gene. The CDR3 consists of 15 residues. Between the trimmed V and J ends, which lost 3 bases and 1 base, there was a span of 13 bases. The CDR3, as DNA: TGTGCCAGCAGCTCGGGAGGCCTTCAGAACACTGAAGCTTTCTTT. This encodes CASSSGGLQNTEAFF.

This clone has a count of ten or more. The chain joins TRBV6-1 to TRBJ2-5; D perhaps matches TRBD2 (6 bases). The CDR3 totals 13 residues. The V and J ends lost 3 bases and 4 bases respectively, with 9 bases between them. Per germline, CDR1 MNHNS and CDR2 SASEGT. CDR3 sequence (DNA): TGTGCCAGCAGTGATCCAGCGGGAGAGACCCAGTACTTC. Its translation is CASSDPAGETQYF.

Ten or more counts support this clone. A read error is possible here, since a much larger clone lies one base away. Other DNA sequences of this sample code for an identical CDR3. This sequence joins TRBV20-1 and TRBJ1-6, with a weak D call TRBD1 (5 bases). The CDR3 runs to 15 residues. Germline CDR1 reads DFQATT; CDR2 reads SNEGSKA (reference sequence). The DNA of the CDR3 is TGCAGTGCTAGACCACAAGGGGCAGATAATTCACCCCTCCACTTC. Translated: CSARPQGADNSPLHF.

The J gene is TRBJ2-2, the V gene TRBV7-9; D not resolved. The length of the CDR3 is 14 residues. Germline V gene sequence: CDR1 SEHNR, CDR2 FQNEAQ (reference sequence). Trimming shortened V by 3 bases and J by 0 bases, and 5 bases separated the two germline ends. This chain's CDR3 is CASSFLANTGELFF. The CDR3 DNA reads as TGTGCCAGCAGCTTCCTAGCGAACACCGGGGAGCTGTTTTTT.

This clone was detected ten times or more. This chain joins TRBV14 and TRBJ2-1, with TRBD2 matching over 13 bases. Looked up from germline, CDR1 is SGHDN and CDR2 is FVKESK. Trimming took 4 bases from V and 6 from J; bases not matched to a gene: 6. The CDR3 runs to 16 residues. CDR3 protein: CASSLTGTSGVNEQFF. For the CDR3, the DNA is TGTGCCAGCAGCCTTACCGGGACTAGCGGGGTCAATGAGCAGTTCTTC.

This clone was observed at least ten times. A much larger clone differs from this one at a single base, so this may be a read error. The missing conserved phenylalanine or tryptophan at the end of this CDR3 makes a read error likely. The V call is TRBV25-1, the J call TRBJ2-1; perhaps TRBD1 as D (5 bases). CDR3 length: 13 amino acids. CDR1 MGHDK and CDR2 SYGVNS come from the germline V gene. Trimming shortened V by 5 bases and J by 3 bases, and 8 bases separated the two germline ends. CDR3: CASSFTGYNEQFL. The DNA of the CDR3 is TGTGCCAGCAGTTTTACAGGCTACAATGAGCAGTTCCTC.

V gene TRBV5-4 combines with J gene TRBJ1-1; D may be TRBD1 (6 bases). In germline, CDR1 is SGHNT, CDR2 YYREEE (reference sequence). Deletions cut 2 bases from V and 5 bases from J, with 13 bases between. The CDR3 totals 14 residues. This chain's CDR3 is CASSFGGARTEAFF. The CDR3 DNA follows: TGTGCCAGCAGCTTTGGGGGGGCTCGGACTGAAGCTTTCTTT.

This clone was counted at least ten times. Other nucleotide sequences in the sample specify the same CDR3. This chain joins TRBV4-1 and TRBJ1-6, with a tentative D call TRBD1 (5 bases). CDR1 and CDR2 (germline): MGHRA, YSYEKL. Deletions cut 1 base from V and 8 bases from J, with 6 bases between. CDR3 length: 13 amino acids. In nucleotides, the CDR3 is TGCGCCAGCAGCCAAGCGGGGGATTCACCCCTCCACTTT. It codes for CASSQAGDSPLHF.

This clone has at least ten counts. The gene calls are TRBV28 and TRBJ2-7, with 7 bases aligning to TRBD1. This CDR3 comprises 13 residues. After removal of 4 bases from V and 4 bases from J, the junction contained 4 bases not matched to a gene. Germline V gene lookup returns CDR1 MDHEN and CDR2 SYDVKM. The CDR3 loop is CASSSGTVYEQYF. The CDR3 DNA reads TGTGCCAGCAGTTCCGGGACAGTTTACGAGCAGTACTTC.

Turning to this clone: Without the conserved terminal phenylalanine or tryptophan, this CDR3 likely stems from a read error. The chain employs TRBV5-1 and TRBJ2-7; the D gene is possibly TRBD1 (5 bases). The CDR3 consists of 12 residues. Germline-derived CDR1 and CDR2 are SGHRS and YFSETQ. Trimming stripped 4 bases from V and 6 bases from J, with 11 bases between. The CDR3 is CASSVDKGEQYL. CDR3 DNA sequence: TGCGCCAGCAGCGTGGACAAGGGCGAGCAGTACCTC.

V and J are TRBV7-9 and TRBJ2-7, with D possibly being TRBD1 (5 bases). With 3 bases removed from V and 3 bases from J, the gap between germline ends came to 9 bases. CDR3 length: 13 amino acids. CDR1 is SEHNR, CDR2 FQNEAQ, per germline (reference sequence). CDR3 in amino acids: CASSFPDSYEQYF. The CDR3 coding sequence is TGTGCCAGCAGCTTCCCCGACAGCTACGAGCAGTACTTC.

The rearrangement uses TRBV7-3 and TRBJ1-1; D might be TRBD1 (6 bases). Per the germline V gene, CDR1 is SGHTA and CDR2 is FQGTGA. V was pared by 3 bases and J by 1 base, with 12 bases between. This CDR3 contains 15 residues. DNA for the CDR3: TGTGCCAGCAGCTTGTTAGGGACACCGAACACTGAAGCTTTCTTT. This translates into CASSLLGTPNTEAFF.

By share, this clone counts as medium-sized. The chain recombines TRBV6-1 with TRBJ2-7, with 8 bases lining up with TRBD1. Losses at the gene ends were 6 bases for V and 3 bases for J; bases not matched to a gene: 7. Germline CDR1 is MNHNS and CDR2 is SASEGT. There are 14 residues in the CDR3. The chain's CDR3 is CASRQGAQIYEQYF. CDR3 sequence (DNA): TGTGCCAGCAGGCAGGGGGCTCAAATCTACGAGCAGTACTTC.